This T cell receptor beta chain was obtained from a study of shared clonotypes between healthy human individuals. This clone has just one count. The method was immunoSEQ multiplex PCR; TCRdb's version includes in-frame clones alone and lacks a portion of them. The repertoire includes about 1.1 million clones, around 82% of them detected once, and roughly 0.62% sits in the top ten. With 8 bases removed from V and 0 bases from J, the gap between germline ends came to 16 bases. CDR1 and CDR2 (germline): LNHDA, SQIVND (reference sequence). This CDR3 has 15 residues. J is TRBJ1-1 and V is TRBV19, with D unclear. The receptor was isolated from a man aged 18 to 30 in good health. Some clones in this sample may be carry-over from other donors' samples. Sequenced sample: memory CD4+ T cells from PBMCs. Subset described: CD45RA-negative fraction. CDR3 in DNA: TGTGCCAGTTCTCTGTACCCGATCATGAACACTGAAGCTTTCTTT. Encoded protein: CASSLYPIMNTEAFF. Full variable domain (missing parts from reference TRBV19 and TRBJ1-1): DGGITQSPKYLFRKEGQNVTLSCEQNLNHDAMYWYRQDPGQGLRLIYYSQIVNDFQKGDIAEGYSVSREKKESFPLTVTSAQKNPTAFYLCASSLYPIMNTEAFFGQGTRLTVV.